The rows below give T cell receptor beta chains drawn from one sample of a study of human T cells and chemical hapten exposure. TCRdb re-called the RACE reads through MiXCR, storing one row per CDR3 protein. There are over 75,000 distinct CDR3 sequences in the sample; approximately 11% occur only once, and approximately 1% lies in the top ten. The sequenced sample was whole blood, obtained in connection with sensitization to the hapten diphenylcyclopropenone (DPC). These receptors all stem from a woman aged 25 to 45 with alopecia areata. Some clones in this sample may be carry-over from other donors' samples. Each CDR3 is given without its conserved first and last residue.

TRBJ1-1 TRBV7-2 ASSYQTGGVSEAF
TRBJ2-5 TRBV28 ATYPGHPETQY
TRBJ1-2 TRBV12-3/TRBV12-4 ASSLASWDSDGYT
TRBJ1-5 TRBV6-1 ASNPADSKNQPQH
TRBJ1-6 TRBV20-1 SARGGSTGSPLH
TRBJ2-5 TRBV4-2 ASSQDQAAGGTPAQY
TRBJ2-1 TRBV20-1 SASARLAGEFGEQF
TRBJ2-1 TRBV12-3/TRBV12-4 ASSLSERAYNEQF
TRBJ1-1 TRBV28 ASTPGGHQAF
TRBJ1-5 TRBV28 ASSSPGRRNQPQH
TRBJ1-5 TRBV20-1 SAADRDYQPQH
TRBJ2-6 TRBV7-7 ASSQAGANVLT
TRBJ2-1 TRBV4-2 ASSQDWTSGSNEQF
TRBJ2-5 TRBV18 ASSPVQETQY
TRBJ1-1 TRBV12-3/TRBV12-4 ASSWDTEAF
TRBJ2-1 TRBV2 ASSELLAYNEQF
TRBJ1-1 TRBV28 ASARDLAF
TRBJ2-1 TRBV12-3/TRBV12-4 ASSSPAPQF
TRBJ1-1 TRBV20-1 SARGPLGVRDTEAF
TRBJ2-7 TRBV14 ASSSGDSSYEQY
TRBJ2-1 TRBV19 ASGQGRYEQF
TRBJ2-5 TRBV4-3 ASSQVNNQETQY
TRBJ1-1 TRBV14 ASSQDQGQRGTEAF
TRBJ1-3 TRBV20-1 SANVRDPGNTIY
TRBJ2-5 TRBV30 AWSVGGSKETQY
TRBJ1-2 TRBV18 ASSPQVEQNYGYT